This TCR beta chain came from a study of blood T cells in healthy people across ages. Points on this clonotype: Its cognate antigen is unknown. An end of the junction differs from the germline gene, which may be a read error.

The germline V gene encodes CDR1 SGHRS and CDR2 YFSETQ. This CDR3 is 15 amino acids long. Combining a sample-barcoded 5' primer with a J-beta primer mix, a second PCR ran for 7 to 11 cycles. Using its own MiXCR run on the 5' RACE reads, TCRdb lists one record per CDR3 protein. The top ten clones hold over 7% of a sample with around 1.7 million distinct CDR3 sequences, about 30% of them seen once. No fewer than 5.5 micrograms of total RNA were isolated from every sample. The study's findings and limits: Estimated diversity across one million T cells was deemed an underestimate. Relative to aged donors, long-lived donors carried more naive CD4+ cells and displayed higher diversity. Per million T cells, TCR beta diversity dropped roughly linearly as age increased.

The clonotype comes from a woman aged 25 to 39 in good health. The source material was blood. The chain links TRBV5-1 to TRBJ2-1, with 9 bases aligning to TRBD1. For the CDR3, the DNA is TGCGCCAACAGCTTGGGGACAGGGCCCTACAATGAGCAGTTCTTC. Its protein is CANSLGTGPYNEQFF.